The 16 T cell receptor beta chains below come from one sample, sequenced in a study of blood T cells in healthy people across ages. Then a second PCR, running roughly 7 to 11 cycles, was carried out with a sample-barcoded 5' primer and a J-beta primer mix. Each CDR3 protein is one row after TCRdb ran MiXCR on the 5' RACE reads. This table holds 1.5 million to 2 million distinct CDR3 sequences, around 50% found once. Source material: blood. The receptors here all came from a woman in her thirties or forties in good health.

The chain recombines TRBV6-5 with TRBJ2-1; 9 positions match TRBD2. Germline V gene lookup returns CDR1 MNHEY and CDR2 SVGAGI. V was clipped by 5 bases and J by 1 base; unmatched bases: 6. The CDR3 spans 16 residues. The DNA for the CDR3 is TGTGCCAGCAGTACGCGAGCGGGGGGATCCTACAATGAGCAGTTCTTC. Its translation: CASSTRAGGSYNEQFF.

The chain is built from TRBV28 and TRBJ2-7, with D maybe TRBD2 (7 bases). The closer fit of TRBJ2-5 to the DNA end suggests the J call may be wrong. The CDR3 covers 16 residues. The germline gives CDR1 MDHEN, CDR2 SYDVKM. The CDR3 nucleotides are TGTGCCAGCAGTTTAATCTGGGGGGGGGCCGAAGAGACCCAGTACTTC. Translating gives CASSLIWGGAEETQYF.

CDR3 sequence reads: CASTRRKGASVGETQYF. The CDR3 DNA reads TGTGCCAGCACCCGTCGGAAGGGGGCCTCGGTCGGAGAGACCCAGTACTTC. The chain uses TRBV12-3 or TRBV12-4 and TRBJ2-5; 7 bases line up with TRBD1. The ends lost 7 bases at V and 4 bases at J; junction bases unmatched: 18. This CDR3 is 17 amino acids long.

This rearrangement joins TRBV3-1 to TRBJ2-5, with D unclear. There are 14 residues in the CDR3. Between the trimmed V and J ends, which lost 1 base and 9 bases, there was a span of 15 bases. Germline-derived CDR1 and CDR2 are LGHDT and YNNKEL (reference sequence). CDR3 loop: CASSQVRVMAAQYF. CDR3 DNA sequence: TGTGCCAGCAGCCAAGTGAGAGTTATGGCCGCCCAGTACTTC.

This clonotype showed up just a few times. This chain links TRBV4-3 with TRBJ2-4, with TRBD1 identical over 10 bases. Per germline, CDR1 LGHNA and CDR2 YSLEER. CDR3 size: 19 residues. The trim removed 4 bases at V and 2 bases at J, leaving 14 bases unmatched. The CDR3 is CASSPSLGTGEGTKNIQYF. The CDR3 DNA sequence: TGCGCCAGCAGCCCCTCTCTAGGGACAGGGGAGGGGACCAAAAACATTCAGTACTTC.

The rearrangement joins TRBV7-9 to TRBJ1-2, with D tentatively TRBD1 (5 bases). This CDR3 has 16 amino acids. V was shortened by 2 bases and J by 3 bases, with 16 bases between the two germline ends. Germline V gene data show CDR1 as SEHNR and CDR2 as FQNEAQ (reference sequence). The CDR3: CASSLSGQPRDYGYTF. CDR3 DNA: TGTGCCAGCAGCTTATCGGGGCAACCTCGCGACTATGGCTACACCTTC.

V usage is TRBV10-1 and J usage is TRBJ2-4, with D possibly called TRBD1 or TRBD2 (5 bases each). The CDR3 spans 13 residues. Per germline, CDR1 WNHNN and CDR2 SYGVQD (reference sequence). V lost 5 bases and J lost 13, with 18 bases in between. The CDR3 here is CASSSGSRGEQYF. The CDR3 DNA is TGCGCCAGCAGTTCTGGCAGTAGAGGGGAGCAGTACTTC.

The chain joins TRBV7-2 to TRBJ1-4, with 9 bases matching TRBD1. This CDR3 has 15 residues. V lost 3 bases and J lost 7; bases outside the gene matches: 6. CDR1 is SGHTA, CDR2 FQGNSA, per germline. DNA for the CDR3: TGTGCCAGCAGCTTCCAGACAGGGGGAGCTGAAAAACTGTTTTTT. This encodes CASSFQTGGAEKLFF.

This clonotype appeared a few times. This chain connects TRBV6-5 to TRBJ2-5, with 7 bases that match TRBD2. CDR1 is MNHEY, CDR2 SVGAGI, per germline. The V segment lost 6 bases and the J segment 9 bases; nucleotides outside the gene matches: 13. This CDR3 has 14 amino acids. CDR3 nucleotide sequence: TGTGCCAGCAGGTGGGACGGCCCAAGCGGGGCCCAGTACTTC. This gives the protein CASRWDGPSGAQYF.

The genes are TRBV28 and TRBJ2-5; TRBD1 is a possible D gene (5 bases). The CDR3 sequence is 15 residues long. The V end lost 5 bases, the J end lost 11 bases, and 24 bases lay between the germline ends. CDR1 is MDHEN, CDR2 SYDVKM, per germline. The CDR3 coding sequence is TGTGCCAGCAGTCCCAAGGATCAGGGTCGGACGAAGCAGTACTTC. Translation gives CASSPKDQGRTKQYF.

V is TRBV4-3 and J is TRBJ2-1; no definite D call. Germline lookup yields CDR1 LGHNA and CDR2 YSLEER. CDR3 length: 14 amino acids. Trimming shortened V by 0 bases and J by 8 bases, and 11 bases separated the two germline ends. DNA for the CDR3: TGCGCCAGCAGCCAAGAGTTTTTCAGATATGAGCAGTTCTTC. It yields the protein CASSQEFFRYEQFF.

This rearrangement joins TRBV12-3 or TRBV12-4 to TRBJ2-2; D possibly corresponds to TRBD2 (7 bases). V dropped 10 bases and J dropped 3 bases, with 21 bases sitting between them. The CDR3 extends over 16 amino acids. The CDR3 nucleotides are TGTGCCACTTCTGGGGGGGCGGAGTGGTACACCGGGGAGCTGTTTTTT. Its translation is CATSGGAEWYTGELFF.

In its sample, this clonotype was seen once. The chain employs TRBV20-1 and TRBJ1-5; 9 positions match TRBD1. Germline trimming cut 8 bases from V and 6 bases from J; bases unmatched to any gene: 11. This CDR3 is built from 14 residues. Looked up from germline, CDR1 is DFQATT and CDR2 is SNEGSKA (reference sequence). This CDR3 is CSQAGTGWGQPQHF. Written as DNA, the CDR3 is TGCAGTCAGGCCGGGACAGGGTGGGGTCAGCCCCAGCATTTT.

In this sample, this clonotype turned up a few times. The chain combines TRBV6-2 or TRBV6-3 with TRBJ2-6, with TRBD2 matching 9 bases. Germline assignment: CDR1 MNHEY and CDR2 SVGEGT. Germline trimming cut 6 bases from V and 2 bases from J; bases unmatched to any gene: 8. The CDR3 spans 17 residues. The CDR3 here is CASRLAGTSTGANVLTF. The CDR3, as DNA: TGTGCCAGCAGACTAGCGGGCACCTCAACTGGGGCCAACGTCCTGACTTTC.

Concerning this clonotype: A much more abundant neighbour one base away suggests this may be a read error. The genes are TRBV7-2 and TRBJ2-7, with 9 nucleotides matching TRBD1. From germline, CDR1 is SGHTA and CDR2 FQGNSA. V trimming: 5 bases; J trimming: 7 bases; junction bases outside the gene matches: 9. The CDR3 length is 14 residues. The CDR3 reads CASSKDRGSNEQYF. For the CDR3, the DNA is TGTGCCAGCAGCAAGGACAGGGGATCCAATGAGCAGTACTTC.

V and J are TRBV20-1 and TRBJ2-7; TRBD1 aligns across 9 bases. The germline gives CDR1 DFQATT, CDR2 SNEGSKA (reference sequence). The CDR3 runs to 12 residues. In DNA form, the CDR3 reads TGCAGCGGGGGACAGGGAACCTACGAGCAGTACTTC. Its protein is CSGGQGTYEQYF.